These 32 T cell receptor beta chains came from one sample sequenced in a study of blood T cell repertoires in COVID-19. Generated by immunoSEQ multiplex PCR, the TCRdb table keeps only in-frame clones and is missing some. Found here are 15,000 to 20,000 clones, 86% of them singletons; the top ten hold about a sixth. What was sequenced was peripheral blood. The receptors come from a man aged 65 to 79 with acute or convalescent COVID-19.

The chain has TRBV18 and TRBJ1-1, with TRBD1 matching over 10 bases. Germline V gives CDR1 KGHSH, CDR2 LQKENI. V dropped 4 bases and J dropped 3; count of bases not matched to a gene: 8. This CDR3 is built from 16 residues. As DNA, the CDR3 is TGTGCCAGCTCACGCACGACAGGGGGCAAGGACACTGAAGCTTTCTTT. Translated, it gives CASSRTTGGKDTEAFF.

The chain is built from TRBV5-1 and TRBJ1-2; tentatively, D is TRBD1 (5 bases). This CDR3 contains 13 residues. Germline V CDR1 and CDR2: SGHRS, YFSETQ. V dropped 0 bases and J dropped 10 bases, with 13 bases sitting between them. DNA of the CDR3: TGCGCCAGCAGCTTGGTTACCCAGGGTGACTACACCTTC. Amino acids: CASSLVTQGDYTF.

The rearrangement joins TRBV9 to TRBJ2-2, with TRBD2 as a possible D gene (6 bases). CDR3 size: 16 residues. CDR1 and CDR2 from the germline V gene are SGDLS and YYNGEE. V was cut by 4 bases and J by 0 bases, with 13 bases left in between. The CDR3 DNA reads as TGTGCCAGCAGCCCGGGGAGGATGGCGAACACCGGGGAGCTGTTTTTT. This codes for CASSPGRMANTGELFF.

The chain carries TRBV7-9 and TRBJ2-3, with D tentatively TRBD2 (6 bases). CDR3 size: 16 residues. Germline-derived CDR1 and CDR2 are SEHNR and FQNEAQ (reference sequence). V lost 5 bases to trimming and J lost 3 bases, with 18 bases between them. CDR3 bases: TGTGCCAGCAGCCTGGGCCCGGGAGTGAGGACAGATACGCAGTATTTT. Amino acid sequence: CASSLGPGVRTDTQYF.

The V call is TRBV19, the J call TRBJ1-4; TRBD1 matches 7 bases. Trimming cost V 4 bases and J 8 bases; bases outside gene matches: 7. CDR1 and CDR2 from the germline V gene are LNHDA and SQIVND (reference sequence). The CDR3 is 14 amino acids. CDR3 in amino acids: CASSKPGTVEKLFF. The CDR3 DNA is TGTGCCAGTAGTAAACCCGGGACAGTGGAAAAACTGTTTTTT.

V is TRBV12-5 and J is TRBJ2-7; 8 bases are a match to TRBD1. The V gene end was trimmed by 3 bases and the J gene end by 1 base; junction bases not matched to a gene: 20. Germline V gives CDR1 LGHNT, CDR2 FRNRAP. The CDR3 has 20 amino acids. CDR3 sequence reads: CASGFPGAPISDRASYEQYF. In nucleotides, the CDR3 is TGTGCTAGTGGTTTTCCGGGGGCTCCTATATCGGACAGGGCGTCCTACGAGCAGTACTTC.

The rearrangement links TRBV29-1 to TRBJ1-1; 7 bases are shared with TRBD1. CDR1 is SQVTM, CDR2 ANQGSEA, per germline. The CDR3 is 13 residues long. The CDR3 spells CTGQVGLNTEAFF. The DNA for the CDR3 is TGCACCGGACAGGTGGGTTTGAACACTGAAGCTTTCTTT.

V gene TRBV29-1 combines with J gene TRBJ2-1, with 7 bases lining up with TRBD2. Germline assignment: CDR1 SQVTM and CDR2 ANQGSEA. The CDR3 has 15 amino acids. V was clipped by 4 bases and J by 3 bases; unmatched bases: 9. The CDR3 loop reads CSVGGGQGVYNEQFF. As DNA, the CDR3 is TGCAGCGTTGGGGGAGGGCAGGGCGTCTACAATGAGCAGTTCTTC.

The chain couples TRBV6-6 to TRBJ2-4; TRBD1 matches at 9 bases. CDR3 length: 14 residues. Germline values: CDR1 MNHNY, CDR2 SVGAGI (reference sequence). With 2 bases clipped from V and 6 bases from J, the junction kept 2 bases outside the gene matches. The CDR3 DNA sequence: TGTGCCAGCAGTTACCAGGGACAGGGAAACATTCAGTACTTC. This translates into CASSYQGQGNIQYF.

This chain uses TRBV6-5 with TRBJ2-5, with TRBD2 identical over 9 bases. V shed 8 bases and J 4 bases; nucleotides not matched to a gene: 2. Germline CDR1 reads MNHEY; CDR2 reads SVGAGI. The CDR3 is made up of 12 amino acids. For the CDR3, the DNA is TGTGCCAGCGCGGGGGGGGGAGAGACCCAGTACTTC. The encoded protein is CASAGGGETQYF.

The J gene is TRBJ1-5, the V gene TRBV28; D uncertain. Germline assignment: CDR1 MDHEN and CDR2 SYDVKM. The CDR3 sequence is 13 residues long. The V gene lost 4 bases and the J gene lost 4 bases, with 8 bases spanning the gap. The CDR3 here is CASSSLENQPQHF. CDR3 coding DNA: TGTGCCAGCAGTTCGCTAGAGAATCAGCCCCAGCATTTT.

The table lists this clone with a count of one. The rearrangement joins TRBV25-1 to TRBJ2-5, with TRBD2 matching 7 bases. J lost 4 bases, V lost 5 bases, and 10 bases had no gene match. Germline V lookup: CDR1 MGHDK, CDR2 SYGVNS. This CDR3 comprises 15 residues. CDR3 region: CASSSMREGRETQYF. DNA of the CDR3: TGTGCCAGCAGTTCCATGAGGGAGGGACGAGAGACCCAGTACTTC.

This clone came up a few times. This chain links TRBV5-6 with TRBJ1-1; D gene unclear. This CDR3 region has 12 residues. Trimming pared 3 bases from V and 4 bases from J, leaving 7 bases between. Germline lookup yields CDR1 SGHDT and CDR2 YYEEEE. CDR3 DNA: TGTGCCAGCAGCTCCGACTCCACTGAAGCTTTCTTT. This sequence encodes CASSSDSTEAFF.

V gene TRBV7-3 combines with J gene TRBJ2-2; 7 bases fit TRBD2. The V gene end was trimmed by 5 bases and the J gene end by 3 bases; junction bases not matched to a gene: 6. Germline CDR1 SGHTA, CDR2 FQGTGA. This CDR3 is built from 15 residues. The CDR3 loop is CASSSTSEHTGELFF. In nucleotides, the CDR3 is TGTGCCAGCAGCAGCACTAGCGAACACACCGGGGAGCTGTTTTTT.

The chain links TRBV7-3 to TRBJ2-1; unclear D gene. CDR3 length equals 16 residues. Germline CDR1 SGHTA, CDR2 FQGTGA. V lost 2 bases, J lost 0 bases, and 11 bases lay in between. Here the CDR3 reads CASSLSRSSSYNEQFF. The CDR3 DNA is TGTGCCAGCAGCTTATCCCGGAGTAGCTCCTACAATGAGCAGTTCTTC.

The J gene is TRBJ2-7, the V gene TRBV9, with 7 bases identical to TRBD2. V lost 0 bases to trimming and J lost 4 bases; unmatched junction nucleotides: 4. The CDR3 is 14 amino acids. Germline CDR1 reads SGDLS; CDR2 reads YYNGEE. CDR3 bases: TGTGCCAGCAGCGTAGGCGGGAGATCGTACGAGCAGTACTTC. This translates into CASSVGGRSYEQYF.

V usage is TRBV24-1 and J usage is TRBJ2-1; TRBD1 agrees at 10 bases. Looked up from germline, CDR1 is KGHDR and CDR2 is SFDVKD. The trim removed 3 bases at V and 7 bases at J, leaving 5 bases unmatched. CDR3 length: 15 amino acids. CDR3: CATSDAGTGANEQFF. In DNA, the CDR3 is TGTGCCACCAGTGATGCCGGGACAGGGGCTAATGAGCAGTTCTTC.

V gene TRBV7-2 combines with J gene TRBJ1-2; 8 bases map to TRBD1. The ends lost 3 bases at V and 2 bases at J; junction bases unmatched: 5. Germline-derived CDR1 and CDR2 are SGHTA and FQGNSA. This CDR3 is 15 amino acids long. The CDR3 nucleotides are TGTGCCAGCAGCTTCCCGGGACAGGCGAACTATGGCTACACCTTC. The encoded protein is CASSFPGQANYGYTF.

This sequence joins TRBV27 and TRBJ1-1, with unresolved D. Trimming took 6 bases from V and 1 from J, leaving 12 bases between them. The CDR3 runs to 14 residues. From germline, CDR1 is MNHEY and CDR2 SMNVEV (reference sequence). The chain's CDR3 is CASSIRETNTEAFF. For the CDR3, the DNA is TGTGCCAGCAGCATCCGGGAGACGAACACTGAAGCTTTCTTT.

The chain links TRBV7-2 to TRBJ1-2; D is unresolved. The V gene lost 0 bases and the J gene lost 0 bases, with 11 bases spanning the gap. This CDR3 has 16 residues. Germline loops: CDR1 SGHTA, CDR2 FQGNSA. CDR3 nucleotides: TGTGCCAGCAGCTTAGCGACGACGGGAACTAACTATGGCTACACCTTC. The encoded protein is CASSLATTGTNYGYTF.

V usage is TRBV5-1 and J usage is TRBJ2-5, with 12 bases lining up with TRBD2. The ends lost 4 bases at V and 2 bases at J; junction bases unmatched: 6. The CDR3 is made up of 16 amino acids. CDR1 is SGHRS, CDR2 YFSETQ, per germline. As DNA, the CDR3 is TGCGCCAGCAGCCTGGGACTAGCGGGTAGGCAAGAGACCCAGTACTTC. This gives the protein CASSLGLAGRQETQYF.

The genes are TRBV6-5 and TRBJ2-3, with D possibly matching TRBD1 (5 bases). V dropped 7 bases and J dropped 2 bases, with 10 bases sitting between them. The germline V gene has CDR1 MNHEY and CDR2 SVGAGI. The CDR3 runs 13 residues. For the CDR3, the DNA is TGTGCCAGCACCAGGGCCGCCACAGATACGCAGTATTTT. It encodes CASTRAATDTQYF.

The chain links TRBV9 to TRBJ2-7, with 12 bases lining up with TRBD2. V shed 0 bases and J 4 bases; nucleotides not matched to a gene: 8. The CDR3 totals 17 residues. The germline V gene has CDR1 SGDLS and CDR2 YYNGEE. The CDR3 DNA follows: TGTGCCAGCAGCGTAGGCCTTGGGACTAGCGGGCGGTACGAGCAGTACTTC. Translated: CASSVGLGTSGRYEQYF.

This rearrangement joins TRBV5-1 to TRBJ2-7; tentatively, D is TRBD1 (6 bases). The V gene's germline CDR1 is SGHRS and CDR2 YFSETQ. This CDR3 contains 13 residues. V lost 1 base, J lost 3 bases, and 8 bases lay in between. In nucleotides, the CDR3 is TGCGCCAGCAGCTTGCAGGGGAACTACGAGCAGTACTTC. Translated, it gives CASSLQGNYEQYF.

This clone was counted only a few times. V usage is TRBV28 and J usage is TRBJ2-7; TRBD2 matches at 9 bases. The germline V gene encodes CDR1 MDHEN and CDR2 SYDVKM. The CDR3 consists of 17 residues. J lost 7 bases, V lost 8 bases, and 21 bases had no gene match. The CDR3 sequence: CASSPLLAGEGQVEQYF. The CDR3 DNA sequence: TGTGCCAGCTCTCCCTTATTAGCGGGAGAAGGTCAGGTTGAGCAGTACTTC.

The J gene is TRBJ2-3, the V gene TRBV6-2 or TRBV6-3; no clear D. Germline assignment: CDR1 MNHEY and CDR2 SVGEGT. V was shortened by 2 bases and J by 0 bases, with 12 bases between the two germline ends. This CDR3 has 16 residues. CDR3 DNA sequence: TGTGCCAGCAGTTACGGCCCATCGACTAGCACAGATACGCAGTATTTT. Its protein product is CASSYGPSTSTDTQYF.

The CDR3: CASSQGSGGTGNTIYF. The CDR3 DNA sequence: TGTGCCAGCAGCCAAGGGTCAGGGGGCACGGGAAACACCATATATTTT. V and J are TRBV3-1 (or the pseudogene TRBV3-2) and TRBJ1-3; TRBD1 matches at 8 bases. This CDR3 has 16 residues. Trimming at V came to 1 base and at J to 4 bases, leaving 6 bases not matched to a gene. Per the germline V gene, CDR1 is LGHDT and CDR2 is YNNKEL (reference sequence).

This chain connects TRBV7-8 to TRBJ2-2; possibly TRBD1 for D (5 bases). This CDR3 spans 16 amino acids. Germline CDR1 reads SGHVS; CDR2 reads FQNEAQ. Trimming took off 1 base at V and 6 bases at J, with 15 bases between the two ends. The CDR3 bases are TGTGCCAGCAGCTTAGTGAGACAGCATTCACCCGGGGAGCTGTTTTTT. Amino acid sequence: CASSLVRQHSPGELFF.

In its sample, this clone was seen once. V usage is TRBV15 and J usage is TRBJ2-1; 11 positions match TRBD2. The CDR3 consists of 18 residues. The V segment lost 0 bases and the J segment 0 bases; nucleotides outside the gene matches: 4. Germline assignment: CDR1 LNHNV and CDR2 YYDKDF (reference sequence). CDR3 bases: TGTGCCACCAGCAGAGAGGCTAGCGGGAGGAGCTCCTACAATGAGCAGTTCTTC. Translating gives CATSREASGRSSYNEQFF.

This chain connects TRBV19 to TRBJ1-3; a possible D gene is TRBD1 (5 bases). The CDR3 totals 16 residues. Trimming pared 2 bases from V and 3 bases from J, leaving 14 bases between. The V gene's germline CDR1 is LNHDA and CDR2 SQIVND (reference sequence). The CDR3 is CASSIQTAFGGNTIYF. The DNA for the CDR3 is TGTGCCAGTAGTATACAGACAGCTTTCGGTGGAAACACCATATATTTT.

This clone was seen once. The J gene is TRBJ2-1, the V gene TRBV24-1; 11 bases fit TRBD2. Trimming cost V 4 bases and J 5 bases; bases outside gene matches: 9. The CDR3 is 17 amino acids. Germline-derived CDR1 and CDR2 are KGHDR and SFDVKD. DNA for the CDR3: TGTGCCACCAGTGACCGGACCACTAGCGGGAGAAACAATGAGCAGTTCTTC. This codes for CATSDRTTSGRNNEQFF.

The J gene is TRBJ2-1, the V gene TRBV5-6; no firm D call. Trimming removed 1 base at V and 9 bases at J, with 11 bases between. The CDR3 sequence is 13 residues long. Germline CDR1 is SGHDT and CDR2 is YYEEEE. The CDR3 coding sequence is TGTGCCAGCAGCTTGTCCCAACTCCCTGAGCAGTTCTTC. Translating it yields CASSLSQLPEQFF.